This T cell receptor (beta chain) was recorded in a study of T cell clonotyping in hematopoietic cell transplantation. Using immunoSEQ multiplex PCR, the repertoire was profiled, and TCRdb retains in-frame clones only, with some absent. The table lists approximately 42,000 clones, 95% of them singletons. The germline gives CDR1 MNHEY, CDR2 SVGAGI. The CDR3 has 13 residues. V dropped 4 bases and J dropped 14; count of bases not matched to a gene: 11. The sample comprised peripheral blood mononuclear cells. The receptor was derived from a man aged 30 to 39 in good health. Some clones in this sample may be carry-over from other donors' samples. The chain has TRBV6-5 and TRBJ1-2; 9 bases fit TRBD1. For the CDR3, the DNA is TGTGCCAGCAGTTGGGGGACAGGGTATGCCTGGACCTTC. Translating it yields CASSWGTGYAWTF.